This T cell receptor (beta chain) stems from a study of T-cell memory formation after mild COVID-19. Study details: Most TCR clusters belonged to a single donor. The study's findings and limits: Shrinking CD4+ clones resided mostly in CM and EM, and CD8+ ones in EMRA. From day 15 to 85, contracting clones were balanced between CD4 and CD8, whereas later expanders leaned toward CD4+.

Sample barcodes and UMIs were carried by the TCR alpha and TCR beta cDNA libraries that 5'RACE generated with constant-segment primers. Each CDR3 protein gets one entry after TCRdb re-called the 5' RACE reads with MiXCR. The sample has about 49,000 distinct CDR3 sequences; around 7.2% are singletons. As to this clonotype: Its antigen is unidentified.

This CDR3 is built from 13 residues. V lost 6 bases and J lost 15, with 21 bases in between. Per germline, CDR1 KGHSH and CDR2 LQKENI. V and J are TRBV18 and TRBJ2-1, with D possibly being TRBD1 (6 bases). Sequencing used PBMCs or a T cell subset sorted from them (not recorded which). The sequence came from a man aged 18 to 30 who had mild COVID-19 (a few samples of this study predate the infection). Cell type and time point are not known. The CDR3 region is CASSPRTETVLFF. For the CDR3, the DNA is TGTGCCAGCTCTCCTCGGACAGAAACAGTTCTGTTCTTC.